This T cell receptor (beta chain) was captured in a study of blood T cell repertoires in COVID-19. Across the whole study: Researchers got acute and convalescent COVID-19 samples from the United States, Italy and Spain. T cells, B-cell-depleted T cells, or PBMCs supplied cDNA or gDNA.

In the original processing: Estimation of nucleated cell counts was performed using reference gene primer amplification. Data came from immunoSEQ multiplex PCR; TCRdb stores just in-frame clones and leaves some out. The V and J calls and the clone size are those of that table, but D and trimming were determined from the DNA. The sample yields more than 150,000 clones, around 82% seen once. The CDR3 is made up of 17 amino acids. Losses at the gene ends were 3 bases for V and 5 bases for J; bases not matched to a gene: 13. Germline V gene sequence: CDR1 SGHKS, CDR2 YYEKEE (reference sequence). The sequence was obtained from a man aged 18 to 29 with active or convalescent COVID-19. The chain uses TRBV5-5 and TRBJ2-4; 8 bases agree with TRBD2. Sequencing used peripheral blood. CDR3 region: CASSWSKGREVQNIQYF. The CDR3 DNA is TGTGCCAGCAGCTGGAGCAAGGGGCGGGAGGTCCAAAACATTCAGTACTTC.